The 25 T cell receptor beta chains presented below share a single source sample, sequenced in a study of T cell changes during pregnancy in multiple sclerosis. This table comes from immunoSEQ multiplex PCR, and its TCRdb copy is limited to in-frame clones, with some not included. Of approximately 43,000 clones detected, around four fifths appear once; the ten largest clones hold around 0.6%. Sequenced here: CD4+ T cells from peripheral blood mononuclear cells, sampled before pregnancy. The origin of the receptors is a female donor with multiple sclerosis, enrolled in a pregnancy study.

J is TRBJ1-2 and V is TRBV18; D is undetermined. This CDR3 is built from 14 residues. Germline V gene lookup returns CDR1 KGHSH and CDR2 LQKENI. The germline V and J ends were trimmed by 0 bases and 8 bases, with 13 bases remaining between them. The CDR3 DNA is TGTGCCAGCTCACCACCGGTTCCCTGGGCGGGCTACACCTTC. Its translation is CASSPPVPWAGYTF.

The chain combines TRBV9 with TRBJ2-1; 7 positions match TRBD1. This CDR3 contains 15 residues. Unmatched junction bases numbered 13, after V lost 3 bases and J lost 10 bases. CDR1 and CDR2 (germline): SGDLS, YYNGEE. The CDR3, as DNA: TGTGCCAGCAGCGCTGACTCCCCCGGCAGGGGGGAGCAGTTCTTC. Residues: CASSADSPGRGEQFF.

V and J are TRBV11-2 and TRBJ1-1, with D tentatively TRBD1 (6 bases). This CDR3 has 14 residues. Germline V lookup: CDR1 SGHAT, CDR2 FQNNGV. The ends were cut back, 3 bases at V and 1 base at J, with 9 bases in the middle. CDR3 protein: CASSFRGANTEAFF. The CDR3 DNA reads as TGTGCCAGCAGCTTTCGGGGGGCGAACACTGAAGCTTTCTTT.

This chain links TRBV6-5 with TRBJ2-7; maybe TRBD1 (6 bases). Trimming removed 2 bases at V and 0 bases at J, with 11 bases between. The CDR3 runs to 15 residues. Germline V gene data show CDR1 as MNHEY and CDR2 as SVGAGI. The CDR3 region has the DNA TGTGCCAGCAGTTACCAGGCAGGGGTCTCCTACGAGCAGTACTTC. This encodes CASSYQAGVSYEQYF.

The CDR3 sequence is CASSIQGRSNQPQHF. CDR3 DNA: TGCGCCAGCAGCATACAGGGTCGGAGCAATCAGCCCCAGCATTTT. The rearrangement uses TRBV5-1 and TRBJ1-5; D is perhaps TRBD1 (6 bases). This CDR3 is 15 amino acids long. V lost 4 bases and J lost 1, with 12 bases in between. Germline V CDR1 and CDR2: SGHRS, YFSETQ.

Points on this clone: Other DNA sequences in this sample translate to the same CDR3. J is TRBJ1-2 and V is TRBV30; TRBD1 matches at 7 bases. V shed 0 bases, J shed 11 bases, and the junction held 12 bases outside the gene matches. Germline-derived CDR1 and CDR2 are GTSNPN and SVGIG (reference sequence). This CDR3 region has 14 residues. The DNA for the CDR3 is TGTGCCTGGAGTGTATATCCACCAACAGGGGTTTACACCTTC. Translating it yields CAWSVYPPTGVYTF.

The J gene is TRBJ2-2, the V gene TRBV7-9; a possible D gene is TRBD1 (5 bases). Germline CDR1 is SEHNR and CDR2 is FQNEAQ (reference sequence). The ends were cut back, 1 base at V and 3 bases at J, with 12 bases in the middle. The CDR3 sequence is 16 residues long. The CDR3 sequence is CASSLVKGIDTGELFF. The CDR3 DNA is TGTGCCAGCAGCTTAGTCAAGGGGATTGACACCGGGGAGCTGTTTTTT.

The V and J genes are TRBV6-5 and TRBJ2-2; D is unresolved. CDR3 length equals 13 residues. V was clipped by 6 bases and J by 5 bases, with 10 bases between them. Germline V gives CDR1 MNHEY, CDR2 SVGAGI. The CDR3 reads CASSLQSTGELFF. CDR3 nucleotide sequence: TGTGCCAGCAGCCTACAGTCAACCGGGGAGCTGTTTTTT.

The V and J genes are TRBV5-8 and TRBJ2-1; possible D gene TRBD1, 6 bases. The germline CDR1 and CDR2 sequences are SGHTS and YDEGEE. CDR3 length: 17 amino acids. Trimming took off 4 bases at V and 2 bases at J, with 19 bases between the two ends. CDR3 sequence (DNA): TGTGCCAGCAGCGACGTCGGACAGTCAACCGCCTACAATGAGCAGTTCTTC. Protein sequence: CASSDVGQSTAYNEQFF.

This chain links TRBV2 with TRBJ1-2; weak D call: TRBD1 (6 bases). The V gene's germline CDR1 is SNHLY and CDR2 FYNNEI. The CDR3 loop spans 15 amino acids. Between the trimmed V and J ends, which lost 7 bases and 4 bases, there was a span of 19 bases. CDR3 bases: TGTGCCAGCACCTTGGGGGGGGCGCATGGCTATGGCTACACCTTC. Amino acid sequence: CASTLGGAHGYGYTF.

The genes are TRBV5-1 and TRBJ1-6, with 8 bases identical to TRBD1. CDR1 SGHRS and CDR2 YFSETQ come from the germline V gene. The V and J ends lost 8 bases and 8 bases, in that order; junction bases with no gene match: 3. The CDR3 consists of 12 residues. In DNA, the CDR3 is TGCGCCAGTGCGACAGGGGATTCACCCCTCCACTTT. As protein: CASATGDSPLHF.

The CDR3 bases are TGTGCCAGCAGCCTGCAGGGGGTTACTAATGAAAAACTGTTTTTT. Its protein is CASSLQGVTNEKLFF. The rearrangement uses TRBV2 and TRBJ1-4; TRBD1 aligns across 7 bases. There are 15 residues in the CDR3. After removal of 6 bases from V and 2 bases from J, the junction contained 6 bases not matched to a gene. Germline V gene lookup returns CDR1 SNHLY and CDR2 FYNNEI.

This clone was recorded a few times. The chain uses TRBV7-2 and TRBJ2-3; 10 bases agree with TRBD2. CDR3 length equals 16 residues. Per germline, CDR1 SGHTA and CDR2 FQGNSA. Germline trimming cut 4 bases from V and 1 base from J; bases unmatched to any gene: 5. In DNA form, the CDR3 reads TGTGCCAGCAGCTCAAGCGGGGGGGCGGGCACAGATACGCAGTATTTT. Translating gives CASSSSGGAGTDTQYF. Full variable domain (remainder filled in from reference TRBV7-2 and TRBJ2-3): GAGVSQSPSNKVTEKGKDVELRCDPISGHTALYWYRQSLGQGLEFLIYFQGNSAPDKSGLPSDRFSAERTGGSVSTLTIQRTQQEDSAVYLCASSSSGGAGTDTQYFGPGTRLTVL.

This clone has a single count. The chain employs TRBV7-9 and TRBJ2-7; D is possibly TRBD1 (6 bases). Between the trimmed V and J ends, which lost 5 bases and 7 bases, there was a span of 15 bases. The germline V gene encodes CDR1 SEHNR and CDR2 FQNEAQ (reference sequence). The CDR3 length is 13 residues. CDR3 protein: CASSHKGGSEQYF. CDR3 nucleotide sequence: TGTGCCAGCAGCCATAAAGGGGGAAGTGAGCAGTACTTC. Full variable domain (missing parts from reference TRBV7-9 and TRBJ2-7): DTGVSQNPRHKITKRGQNVTFRCDPISEHNRLYWYRQTLGQGPEFLTYFQNEAQLEKSRLLSDRFSAERPKGSFSTLEIQRTEQGDSAMYLCASSHKGGSEQYFGPGTRLTVT.

The chain couples TRBV14 to TRBJ2-1; TRBD2 might be the D (7 bases). V gave up 2 bases and J gave up 1 base, with 12 bases separating them. This CDR3 is built from 16 residues. From germline, CDR1 is SGHDN and CDR2 FVKESK. The CDR3 sequence: CASSQHGGRSYNEQFF. For the CDR3, the DNA is TGTGCCAGCAGCCAACACGGGGGGCGTTCCTACAATGAGCAGTTCTTC.

V is TRBV6-1 and J is TRBJ2-1; 10 nucleotides align to TRBD1. Per germline, CDR1 MNHNS and CDR2 SASEGT. J was trimmed by 15 bases and V by 2 bases; bases with no gene match: 13. This CDR3 spans 15 amino acids. CDR3 sequence: CASSETTGGRARRFF. The CDR3, as DNA: TGTGCCAGCAGTGAAACGACAGGGGGCCGTGCTCGGCGGTTCTTC.

The CDR3 loop is CASSSGELGNTEAFF. The DNA for the CDR3 is TGTGCCAGCAGTTCCGGGGAATTGGGGAACACTGAAGCTTTCTTT. This sequence joins TRBV6-5 and TRBJ1-1; no reliable D call. V was cut by 4 bases and J by 1 base, with 13 bases left in between. This CDR3 has 15 residues. The germline V gene has CDR1 MNHEY and CDR2 SVGAGI.

The genes are TRBV30 and TRBJ2-5; D is perhaps TRBD1 (5 bases). CDR3 length equals 15 residues. Trimming pared 3 bases from V and 1 base from J, leaving 15 bases between. Germline V CDR1 and CDR2: GTSNPN, SVGIG (reference sequence). CDR3: CAWSRLMTVQETQYF. The CDR3 nucleotides are TGTGCCTGGAGCCGCTTGATGACAGTCCAAGAGACCCAGTACTTC.

This clone was detected ten times or more. The chain uses TRBV18 and TRBJ2-6; D might be TRBD1 (7 bases). V lost 6 bases to trimming and J lost 0 bases, with 12 bases between them. The CDR3 consists of 16 residues. Germline V gene lookup returns CDR1 KGHSH and CDR2 LQKENI. The DNA of the CDR3 is TGTGCCAGCTCCCCCCAGGGGGGCTCTGGGGCCAACGTCCTGACTTTC. The encoded protein is CASSPQGGSGANVLTF.

The rearrangement joins TRBV7-9 to TRBJ2-5, with TRBD1 matching 7 bases. J was trimmed by 4 bases and V by 5 bases; bases with no gene match: 10. The CDR3 is 15 amino acids. Germline lookup yields CDR1 SEHNR and CDR2 FQNEAQ (reference sequence). The CDR3 protein is CASSPPPQGLETQYF. CDR3 bases: TGTGCCAGCAGCCCCCCCCCACAGGGGTTAGAGACCCAGTACTTC.

About this clone itself: The same CDR3 can be traced to other DNA sequences in this sample. This chain joins TRBV2 and TRBJ1-1; TRBD1 matches at 7 bases. V trimming: 4 bases; J trimming: 2 bases; junction bases outside the gene matches: 1. This CDR3 contains 13 residues. Germline V gene sequence: CDR1 SNHLY, CDR2 FYNNEI. CDR3 sequence: CASSGQGNTEAFF. CDR3 nucleotides: TGTGCCAGCAGTGGACAGGGTAACACTGAAGCTTTCTTT. The full variable domain, rest sourced from reference TRBV2 and TRBJ1-1, is EPEVTQTPSHQVTQMGQEVILRCVPISNHLYFYWYRQILGQKVEFLVSFYNNEISEKSEIFDDQFSVERPDGSNFTLKIRSTKLEDSAMYFCASSGQGNTEAFFGQGTRLTVV.

V is TRBV5-1 and J is TRBJ2-1, with 10 nucleotides matching TRBD2. This CDR3 spans 17 amino acids. Germline V CDR1 and CDR2: SGHRS, YFSETQ. J lost 7 bases, V lost 0 bases, and 10 bases had no gene match. The CDR3 coding sequence is TGCGCCAGCAGCTTGGCCGGCGGTCCAGCGGGGGGGAATGAGCAGTTCTTC. Translating it yields CASSLAGGPAGGNEQFF.

The chain has TRBV6-6 and TRBJ1-1, with D unclear. Germline lookup yields CDR1 MNHNY and CDR2 SVGAGI (reference sequence). The ends were cut back, 6 bases at V and 2 bases at J, with 13 bases in the middle. The CDR3 loop spans 14 amino acids. This CDR3 is CASSTPGLNTEAFF. DNA of the CDR3: TGTGCCAGCAGCACCCCCGGTCTCAACACTGAAGCTTTCTTT.

V usage is TRBV25-1 and J usage is TRBJ2-1; D is possibly TRBD2 (6 bases). V lost 3 bases and J lost 5, with 14 bases in between. The CDR3 has 15 amino acids. Germline V lookup: CDR1 MGHDK, CDR2 SYGVNS. CDR3 nucleotides: TGTGCCAGCAGTGAGGTGGCTAGCGCGGACAATGAGCAGTTCTTC. Translation gives CASSEVASADNEQFF.

This chain links TRBV27 with TRBJ2-1, with TRBD1 as a possible D gene (6 bases). CDR1 and CDR2 (germline): MNHEY, SMNVEV (reference sequence). V was trimmed by 5 bases and J by 3 bases, leaving 11 bases between them. The CDR3 consists of 14 residues. For the CDR3, the DNA is TGTGCCAGCAGTCCACAGGGCTACTACAATGAGCAGTTCTTC. Translated, it gives CASSPQGYYNEQFF.